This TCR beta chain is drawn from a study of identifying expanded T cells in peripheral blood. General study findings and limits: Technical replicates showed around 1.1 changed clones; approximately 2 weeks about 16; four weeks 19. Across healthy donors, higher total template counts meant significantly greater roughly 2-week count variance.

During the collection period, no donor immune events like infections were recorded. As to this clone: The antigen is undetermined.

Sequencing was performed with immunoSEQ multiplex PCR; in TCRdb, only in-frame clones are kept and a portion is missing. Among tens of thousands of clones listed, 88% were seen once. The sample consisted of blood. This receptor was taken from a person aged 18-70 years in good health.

CDR3 residues: CASSYKANTEAFF. As DNA, the CDR3 is TGTGCCAGCAGTTACAAGGCGAACACTGAAGCTTTCTTT. The V gene is TRBV6-5, the J gene TRBJ1-1; no clear D gene. This CDR3 region has 13 residues. The ends were cut back, 2 bases at V and 1 base at J, with 5 bases in the middle. CDR1 and CDR2 from the germline V gene are MNHEY and SVGAGI.